This entry describes one T cell receptor (beta chain). Its antigen specificity is not known. No much larger clone exists at a distance of one base, and base qualities are not known. Each donor gave one peripheral blood draw, about 110 mL on average, collected into heparinised tubes. A BD FACSAria II and a panel including CD45RO, CCR7, CD25, CD127, CD95 and CD27 were used to sort naive, central memory, regulatory and stem cell-like memory CD4+ T cells. Purity was above 98% for every sorted population. PBMCs were isolated immediately by Lymphoprep density gradient centrifugation and stained directly without culture. To minimize batch effects, samples were stained and sorted in pairs, one healthy donor with one patient per experiment. Reading from cysteine to phenylalanine, the CDR3 counts 13 amino acids. The kept DNA is CDR3 alone, 39 bases in frame from the first base. Per the germline V gene, MGHDK is the CDR1 and SYGVNS is the CDR2. V lost 6 bases and J lost 9 bases; the stretch between them is 12 bases long.

This entry comes from a study of beta chain features in type 1 diabetes (dated by TCRdb to 2016 to 2018). About the full investigation: No differences in mean age, gender distribution, total cell number or subset yield were found between patients and healthy donors. A total of 85 million to 140 million sorted cells were examined across all samples, and a strong correlation was observed between cell number per subset and RNA yield. In the study, TCRB repertoires of sorted circulating CD4+ T cell subsets from recently diagnosed type 1 diabetes patients were compared with those of matched healthy donors. Naive and central memory subsets were obtained from all 30 or so donors, but regulatory and stem cell-like memory subsets were isolated from only 8 patients and roughly 8 healthy donors.

All of the isolated RNA was reverse transcribed with the High Capacity cDNA Reverse Transcription Kit, so expressed TCRB transcripts were sequenced. Deep immunoSEQ sequencing was applied to naive, central memory and regulatory T cell samples, giving an average of roughly 3.5 million total reads per sample. Sorted cells were lysed in RLT buffer, and RNA was extracted using DNase-treated RNeasy Micro or Mini kits according to cell number. To prevent cross-contamination, every cell subset was processed on its own, while patient and healthy donor samples were processed together. TCRB sequences were amplified from cDNA with the immunoSEQ multiplex PCR, producing 87-bp fragments spanning the CDR3 region. The amplicons were sequenced using the Illumina HiSeq platform. In the authors' own workflow: Synthetic template baselines were used to correct PCR bias computationally, reads within Hamming distance 2 were collapsed together, and singletons that could not be merged were discarded. Reads were aligned against IMGT to assign V, D and J genes, CDR3 length and insertions or deletions at six rearrangement sites. Within each subset, clonotype counts were normalized to sorted cell number, after which true diversity and Gini coefficients were computed with the tcR R package. The overlap coefficient, calculated on TCRB nucleotide sequences, was used to quantify repertoire sharing. Out-of-frame TCRB sequences from naive cells were analyzed as a proxy for the pre-selection repertoire. Held by TCRdb, this immuneACCESS table contains in-frame sequences only and omits some clones. Under half of the omission traces to an unresolved V gene where checked; the cause of the rest is unknown. The V and J calls and clone size were taken over from that table, and D and trimming were inferred from the DNA. The sample table holds 600,000 to 700,000 clones, of which approximately 13% were seen once. The top ten clonotypes cover roughly 0.12% of the sample.

General study outcomes and caveats: A moderate but significant shortening of TCRB CDR3 length was observed in type 1 diabetes patients in all four CD4+ subsets. Sequencing cDNA rather than genomic DNA could over-represent highly expressing activated cells, although activation and CD3 levels did not differ between groups. Because small numbers of individuals were included in the HLA sub-analyses, any influence of HLA type on TCRB rearrangement was left unresolved. Shorter templates might have been favored by PCR, but patient and control samples were amplified and corrected together, so both groups would have been affected equally by any skew. At VDJ recombination sites, patients with type 1 diabetes made fewer insertions and deleted more nucleotides, a pattern implying thymic rearrangement abnormalities. The naive, central memory and regulatory TCRB repertoires appeared to resemble one another more closely among patients than among healthy donors.

The clonotype comes from a man aged 25 to 40 with type 1 diabetes. The source material was naive CD4+ T cells from blood. What this sample's cell subset or site label stands for: true naive CD4+ T cells. The rearrangement combines TRBV25-1 with TRBJ1-6, with the D gene too uncertain to name. The CDR3 protein is CASRGQDPSPLHF. The nucleotide sequence reads TGTGCCAGCAGAGGTCAGGATCCTTCACCCCTCCACTTT.